This T cell receptor (beta chain) was identified during a study of control samples from healthy donors and cancer patients. The length of the CDR3 is 17 residues. V was trimmed by 0 bases and J by 0 bases, leaving 12 bases between them. CDR1 is MGHRA, CDR2 YSYEKL, per germline. Assay: immunoSEQ multiplex PCR; the TCRdb copy retains only in-frame clones and omits some. The sample includes some 120,000 clones, 85% to 95% of them seen just once. This receptor was taken from a man aged 25-40 years in good health. V usage is TRBV4-1 and J usage is TRBJ1-3, with D unresolved. The specimen was blood. The CDR3 here is CASSQDSVSSSGNTIYF. The CDR3 DNA is TGCGCCAGCAGCCAAGATTCGGTTAGCAGCTCTGGAAACACCATATATTTT.